The present T cell receptor beta chain was sequenced within a study of control samples from healthy donors and cancer patients (TCRdb year 2020). V loses 5 bases at its end and J loses 4 bases; junction bases beyond the gene matches: 6. As encoded in the germline V gene (reference sequence), CDR1 is PRHDT while CDR2 is FYEKMQ. The CDR3 sequence holds 16 residues, the cysteine and phenylalanine included. Here the CDR3 DNA is all that survives: 48 bases in frame from base 1. Worth noting for this clone: Its recognized antigen is unknown. No much larger clonotype is one base removed from it; base qualities were not supplied.

The library came from the immunoSEQ multiplex PCR assay. As stored in TCRdb, this immuneACCESS dataset retains in-frame rearrangements with V and J assigned. A fraction of the clones does not appear; measured against another copy, unresolved V genes explain less than half of the discrepancy, and the remainder lacks a known reason. For this sample there are 80,000 to 100,000 clones; 80% to 90% appear just once. The ten most abundant clones make up 12% to 15% of the sample. Sequences were obtained from blood. The receptor comes from a young man in good health. The rearranged segments are TRBV13 and TRBJ2-2, with 11 middle bases fitting TRBD2. Here is the DNA: TGTGCCAGCAGCCCCACTAGCGGGAGAACCACCGGGGAGCTGTTTTTT. This yields the protein CASSPTSGRTTGELFF. With all but the CDR3 taken from the reference TRBV13 and TRBJ2-2 genes, the full variable domain is: AAGVIQSPRHLIKEKRETATLKCYPIPRHDTVYWYQQGPGQDPQFLISFYEKMQSDKGSIPDRFSAQQFSDYHSELNMSSLELGDSALYFCASSPTSGRTTGELFFGEGSRLTVL.